This TCR beta chain was sequenced for a study of T cells after yellow fever vaccination. Points from the study as a whole: Although the secondary response was weaker, it peaked faster, at day 5 versus 15. Contaminants from the bulk population, in the form of abundant clonotypes, could be found in FACS-sorted repertoires.

It was through 5'RACE template switching that TCR cDNA was made, with a universal primer site and UMIs added. TCRdb independently ran MiXCR on the 5' RACE reads; one entry per CDR3 protein. The sample gives 100,000 or so distinct CDR3 sequences, 7.5% to 10% of which show up once; approximately 17% is in the top ten. In germline, CDR1 is SNHLY, CDR2 FYNNEI. There are 15 residues in the CDR3. Trimming removed 2 bases from V and 5 bases from J; junction bases left unmatched: 7. This clonotype was observed a few times. The sequencing used CD8+ T cells not binding an NS4B(214-222) dextramer, sorted from PBMCs, collected less than 18 days after the first yellow fever vaccination. The TCR was taken from a man aged 18 to 29 who received the YFV17D yellow fever vaccine. The chain recombines TRBV2 with TRBJ2-5, with 8 nucleotides matching TRBD1. The CDR3 DNA reads TGTGCCAGCAGTGAACGCGATGACAGGGGCGAGACCCAGTACTTC. Translated, it gives CASSERDDRGETQYF.